Listed below are T cell receptor beta chains from one sample, sequenced in a study of neoadjuvant anti-PD-1 for oral cavity cancer. TCRdb's table, derived via immunoSEQ multiplex PCR, lists solely in-frame clones and lacks some. Of under 15,000 clones listed, 60% to 80% are singletons. Material: PBMCs, obtained after nivolumab (anti-PD-1) treatment. The source of these receptors is a person aged 35 to 85 with oral cavity squamous cell carcinoma. The CDR3 runs from the conserved cysteine through the conserved F or W. Each record gives: D gene, clone size, J gene, V gene, CDR3 DNA, CDR3 protein. A D gene is named only where the DNA matches it firmly. The size entry is marked missing in some rows and otherwise reads once, few, many or a size class.

>TRBD1|NA|TRBJ1-5|TRBV25-1
TGTGCCAGCAGTCCTACAGGGGCATGGAATCAGCCCCAGCATTTT
CASSPTGAWNQPQHF
>TRBD2|NA|TRBJ2-1|TRBV4-1
TGCGCCAGCAGCCAACTAGCGGGATACAATGAGCAGTTCTTC
CASSQLAGYNEQFF
>TRBD2|NA|TRBJ2-3|TRBV9
TGTGCCAGCAGCGTCGGGGGGACAGATACGCAGTATTTT
CASSVGGTDTQYF
>NA|NA|TRBJ1-1|TRBV19
TGTGCCAGTATCTCCCGGGGAAGTCTTAACACTGAAGCTTTCTTT
CASISRGSLNTEAFF
>NA|NA|TRBJ2-5|TRBV7-9
TGTGCCAGCAGACAAACAGGGTTTCAAGAGACCCAGTACTTC
CASRQTGFQETQYF
>TRBD2|once|TRBJ2-7|TRBV6-1
TGTGCCAGCAGTGCGTCCGGGAGGCCTAACTACGAGCAGTACTTC
CASSASGRPNYEQYF
>NA|NA|TRBJ2-5|TRBV5-1
TGCGCCAGCAGCCTTCAGACTACTGAGCAAGAGACCCAGTACTTC
CASSLQTTEQETQYF
>TRBD1|NA|TRBJ1-1|TRBV2
TGTGCCAGCAAGGGGGACAGGGGTAAAGCTTTCTTT
CASKGDRGKAFF
>NA|NA|TRBJ1-5|TRBV27
TGTGCCAGCAGTGGAGAGGGGACGAATCAGCCCCAGCATTTT
CASSGEGTNQPQHF
>NA|NA|TRBJ2-5|TRBV29-1
TGCAGCGTGGACAGAAATCGGGGAGAGACCCAGTACTTC
CSVDRNRGETQYF
>TRBD2|NA|TRBJ2-1|TRBV29-1
TGCAGCGTTGAAGGTTTTGGGACTATATACAATGAGCAGTTCTTC
CSVEGFGTIYNEQFF
>NA|NA|TRBJ2-1|TRBV7-3
TGTGCCAGCAGCTTTCCGGACTCGCTTGAGCAGTTCTTC
CASSFPDSLEQFF
>NA|NA|TRBJ2-1|TRBV4-1
TGCGCCAGCAGCGGAGGGGGGAGGTTCAGGGAGCAGTTCTTC
CASSGGGRFREQFF
>NA|NA|TRBJ2-7|TRBV5-1
TGCGCCAGCAGCTTGGGGACAGTCTCCTACGAGCAGTACTTC
CASSLGTVSYEQYF
>TRBD1|NA|TRBJ1-3|TRBV5-8
TGTGCCAGCAGCGGCCGGGACAGGATCTCTGGAAACACCATATATTTT
CASSGRDRISGNTIYF
>NA|NA|TRBJ1-4|TRBV19
TGTGCCAGTAGTAAACCTACCAGCTTTAATGAAAAACTGTTTTTT
CASSKPTSFNEKLFF
>NA|NA|TRBJ1-5|TRBV6-6
TGTGCCAGCAGTTGGTCAGGGGATCAGCCCCAGCATTTT
CASSWSGDQPQHF
>NA|NA|TRBJ1-1|TRBV14
TGTGCCAGCAGCCAGGTTGCAGGCCTGAACACTGAAGCTTTCTTT
CASSQVAGLNTEAFF
>TRBD1|NA|TRBJ1-1|TRBV4-1
TGCGCCAGCAGCCAAGCGGACAGGGAAAACACTGAAGCTTTCTTT
CASSQADRENTEAFF
>NA|NA|TRBJ1-4|TRBV5-6
TGTGCCAGCAGCTTGGCGGCAGGCCCTGGGAAACTGTTTTTT
CASSLAAGPGKLFF
>TRBD1|NA|TRBJ2-7|TRBV2
TGTGCCAGCAGTGGACAGGGGGCAAGGTACGAGCAGTACTTC
CASSGQGARYEQYF
>NA|once|TRBJ2-7|TRBV7-6
TGTGCCAGCAGCCCCACGGGGTTATACGAGCAGTACTTC
CASSPTGLYEQYF
>NA|NA|TRBJ2-5|TRBV7-8
TGTGCCAGCAAGGAGGTTGGGGGACCCCCGGAGACCCAGTACTTC
CASKEVGGPPETQYF
>TRBD1|NA|TRBJ2-7|TRBV10-3
TGTGCCATCAGTGAAAGACAGGGGATCTACGAGCAGTACTTC
CAISERQGIYEQYF
>NA|NA|TRBJ1-1|TRBV27
TGTGCCAGCAGTGGGGGTTGGGGGGCCACGCTGGCTTTCTTT
CASSGGWGATLAFF
>TRBD2|NA|TRBJ2-1|TRBV5-1
TGCGCCAGCAGGGGGGCTAGCGGGGCCTACAATGAGCAGTTCTTC
CASRGASGAYNEQFF